This T cell receptor beta chain is from a study of blood T cell repertoires in COVID-19. Using immunoSEQ multiplex PCR, the repertoire was profiled, and TCRdb retains in-frame clones only, with some absent. The table lists about 150,000 clones, 88% of them singletons. Germline V gene sequence: CDR1 SNHLY, CDR2 FYNNEI. Trimming cost V 6 bases and J 6 bases, with 5 bases left between them. CDR3 length: 10 amino acids. The sequenced material came from peripheral blood. The receptor's source is a woman between 65 and 79 years old with acute or convalescent COVID-19. This chain connects TRBV2 to TRBJ1-1; no reliable D call. CDR3 DNA sequence: TGTGCCAGCAGAATCGCTGAAGCTTTCTTT. This gives the protein CASRIAEAFF.